This TCR beta chain was sequenced for a study of cytomegalovirus exposure and HLA in healthy donors. Looking at the study overall: Unique TCR beta sequences numbering about 100 million came from 150 million to 200 million T cells in an earlier analysis.

As for this clone: What it binds is unknown.

General study results and limits: What a later analysis showed was that several of the most significant clusters appeared linked to common viral pathogens. V- and J-gene trimming of TCR beta was linked (in a later analysis) to a missense DCLRE1C variant.

PCR used 60 Vbeta primers and 13 Jbeta primers. Assay used: immunoSEQ multiplex PCR; TCRdb lists only in-frame clones, some missing. Here the sample spans 110,000 to 150,000 clones, 75% to 80% being singletons. The germline V gene encodes CDR1 SGHRS and CDR2 YFSETQ. This CDR3 has 14 amino acids. Trimming cost V 0 bases and J 5 bases, with 11 bases left between them. The receptor comes from a male donor in good health and CMV-seronegative. The sequenced sample was PBMCs. The genes are TRBV5-1 and TRBJ2-5, with D tentatively TRBD1 (6 bases). CDR3 in DNA: TGCGCCAGCAGCTTGGCACAGGGTTCCGAGACCCAGTACTTC. Translating it yields CASSLAQGSETQYF.